The text below deals with one T cell receptor (beta chain). No antigen is known for it. Sequenced by immunoSEQ multiplex PCR; TCRdb stores in-frame clones only, minus some. The top ten hold more than 1.3% of the sample, which has approximately 150,000 clones, about 91% seen once. The germline gives CDR1 SQVTM, CDR2 ANQGSEA. Trimming removed 4 bases at V and 9 bases at J, with 13 bases between. This CDR3 has 12 amino acids. The sample is drawn from a study of T cell responses to AZD1222 COVID-19 vaccine. General observations from the study: Just six people given AZD1222 tested seropositive at baseline. In a largely white British group with more females than males, clonal diversity was possibly underestimated. Nearly half of unique spike-specific TCRs reportedly avoided B.1.351 and B.1.1.7 mutated regions. Compared with day 0, the breadth and depth of the Spike-specific TCR repertoire rose significantly after two doses of AZD1222.

This TCR was recovered from an adult in good health. The J gene is TRBJ2-1, the V gene TRBV29-1, with D uncertain. The sample in question was peripheral blood, obtained on day 0 of AZD1222 vaccination. Here the CDR3 reads CSVGRAWTEQFF. CDR3 nucleotide sequence: TGCAGCGTTGGTAGGGCGTGGACTGAGCAGTTCTTC.